These 14 T cell receptor beta chains share one sample of origin, sequenced in a study of blood T cell repertoires in COVID-19. TCRdb's table, derived via immunoSEQ multiplex PCR, lists solely in-frame clones and lacks some. The data show 200,000 to 300,000 clones, about 80% seen once. Sample: peripheral blood. These receptors were taken from a woman older than 75 with acute or convalescent COVID-19.

This clone was seen a few times. The genes are TRBV6-2 or TRBV6-3 and TRBJ1-1; 8 positions match TRBD1. CDR1 and CDR2 from the germline V gene are MNHEY and SVGEGT. This CDR3 comprises 15 residues. V was clipped by 6 bases and J by 4 bases; unmatched bases: 10. CDR3 DNA sequence: TGTGCCAGCAGCCGAGCGGGTACAGGGGGCACTGAAGCTTTCTTT. Protein: CASSRAGTGGTEAFF.

This chain joins TRBV30 and TRBJ1-1, with D maybe TRBD1 (5 bases). Germline V gene data show CDR1 as GTSNPN and CDR2 as SVGIG (reference sequence). Trimming left V 3 bases short and J 1 base short, with 12 bases between. The CDR3 contains 14 residues. As DNA, the CDR3 is TGTGCCTGGAGACAGGACGGCTCGAACACTGAAGCTTTCTTT. This translates into CAWRQDGSNTEAFF.

This clone was seen more than once but under ten times. V is TRBV10-3 and J is TRBJ1-2; D not certain. CDR1 ENHRY and CDR2 SYGVKD come from the germline V gene. V lost 6 bases to trimming and J lost 6 bases, with 14 bases between them. The CDR3 covers 13 residues. The CDR3 DNA is TGTGCCATCAGCCAGAGGGAGGAAAATGGCTACACCTTC. Translated, it gives CAISQREENGYTF.

The chain uses TRBV9 and TRBJ2-3; 14 bases line up with TRBD2. Germline-derived CDR1 and CDR2 are SGDLS and YYNGEE. This CDR3 has 16 amino acids. V lost 2 bases, J lost 6 bases, and 5 bases stayed unmatched. The CDR3 DNA reads as TGTGCCAGCAGCGTCGCGGGACTAGCGGGGGTGGATACGCAGTATTTT. The encoded protein is CASSVAGLAGVDTQYF.

V is TRBV7-9 and J is TRBJ2-3; 8 bases match TRBD2. Unmatched junction bases numbered 7, after V lost 5 bases and J lost 0 bases. Germline assignment: CDR1 SEHNR and CDR2 FQNEAQ (reference sequence). The CDR3 spans 16 residues. In DNA, the CDR3 is TGTGCCAGCAGCCCCGGGGCTAGCGGGAGCACAGATACGCAGTATTTT. Residues: CASSPGASGSTDTQYF.

The J gene is TRBJ2-3, the V gene TRBV5-1; 9 bases are shared with TRBD1. The V segment lost 4 bases and the J segment 3 bases; nucleotides outside the gene matches: 9. This CDR3 spans 16 amino acids. Germline V gives CDR1 SGHRS, CDR2 YFSETQ. DNA for the CDR3: TGCGCCAGCAGCCGGGACAGGGAAAGGGGTACAGATACGCAGTATTTT. It encodes CASSRDRERGTDTQYF.

This sequence joins TRBV3-1 (or the pseudogene TRBV3-2) and TRBJ2-7, with 7 bases matching TRBD2. In germline, CDR1 is LGHDT, CDR2 YNNKEL (reference sequence). V lost 4 bases to trimming and J lost 5 bases; unmatched junction nucleotides: 5. The CDR3 is made up of 13 amino acids. The CDR3 region is CASSPAGTNEQYF. The CDR3, as DNA: TGTGCCAGCAGCCCAGCCGGGACTAACGAGCAGTACTTC.

This sequence joins TRBV5-1 and TRBJ2-3, with 11 nucleotides matching TRBD2. Germline CDR1 and CDR2: SGHRS and YFSETQ. Trimming took 1 base from V and 0 from J; bases not matched to a gene: 7. The length of the CDR3 is 18 residues. The CDR3 sequence is CASSLTSGGMGSTDTQYF. CDR3 in DNA: TGCGCCAGCAGCTTGACTAGCGGGGGAATGGGAAGCACAGATACGCAGTATTTT.

V gene TRBV27 combines with J gene TRBJ1-6, with 9 bases fitting TRBD1. This CDR3 region has 17 residues. V lost 3 bases and J lost 2; bases outside the gene matches: 5. CDR1 is MNHEY and CDR2 is SMNVEV in the germline V gene (reference sequence). The CDR3 DNA follows: TGTGCCAGCAGTTTCGGACAGGGGAGGGCCTATAATTCACCCCTCCACTTT. Protein sequence: CASSFGQGRAYNSPLHF.

This chain uses TRBV2 with TRBJ1-5; D gene uncertain. The CDR3 length is 15 residues. The V gene lost 1 base and the J gene lost 9 bases, with 16 bases spanning the gap. Germline values: CDR1 SNHLY, CDR2 FYNNEI. This chain's CDR3 is CASSEVIQPAGPQHF. Here the CDR3 DNA reads TGTGCCAGCAGTGAAGTAATCCAGCCAGCAGGGCCCCAGCATTTT.

The chain carries TRBV19 and TRBJ1-1; maybe TRBD1 (5 bases). The CDR3 contains 14 residues. V was clipped by 6 bases and J by 0 bases, with 11 bases between them. In germline, CDR1 is LNHDA, CDR2 SQIVND (reference sequence). The CDR3 loop is CASRLDRLNTEAFF. The CDR3 nucleotides are TGTGCCAGTAGGTTAGACAGACTGAACACTGAAGCTTTCTTT.

The chain couples TRBV27 to TRBJ2-1; 8 nucleotides line up with TRBD1. This CDR3 region has 14 residues. The germline gives CDR1 MNHEY, CDR2 SMNVEV (reference sequence). Germline trimming cut 7 bases from V and 7 bases from J; bases unmatched to any gene: 9. For the CDR3, the DNA is TGTGCCAGCAAGCCAGGGGGCGCGAGAAATGAGCAGTTCTTC. Its protein is CASKPGGARNEQFF.

V gene TRBV14 combines with J gene TRBJ1-3; TRBD1 aligns across 9 bases. This CDR3 contains 16 residues. Germline V gene sequence: CDR1 SGHDN, CDR2 FVKESK. J was trimmed by 0 bases and V by 3 bases; bases with no gene match: 3. The CDR3 DNA is TGTGCCAGCAGCCAGGACAGGGGCCTCTCTGGAAACACCATATATTTT. The encoded protein is CASSQDRGLSGNTIYF.

This chain joins TRBV15 and TRBJ2-5; TRBD2 matches 9 bases. The CDR3 is made up of 14 amino acids. V was pared by 4 bases and J by 5 bases, with 5 bases of the junction left unmatched. Germline V lookup: CDR1 LNHNV, CDR2 YYDKDF (reference sequence). Here the CDR3 reads CATSKRGVVETQYF. As DNA, the CDR3 is TGTGCCACCAGCAAGCGGGGGGTGGTGGAGACCCAGTACTTC.